This TCR beta chain was sequenced during a study of cytomegalovirus exposure and HLA in healthy donors. Germline CDR1 and CDR2: SEHNR and FQNEAQ (reference sequence). Losses at the gene ends were 5 bases for V and 2 bases for J; bases not matched to a gene: 3. The CDR3 length is 15 residues. PCR amplification relied on 60 Vbeta primers (plus 13 Jbeta primers). Measured with immunoSEQ multiplex PCR; TCRdb has only the in-frame clones, and not every one. The sample includes some 200,000 clones, more than 9.5% of them seen just once. The gene calls are TRBV7-9 and TRBJ2-1, with 10 bases fitting TRBD1. Material for sequencing was PBMCs. This TCR derives from a man in his fifties or sixties in good health and CMV-seropositive. CDR3 loop: CASSQTGGPYNEQFF. In DNA, the CDR3 is TGTGCCAGCAGCCAGACAGGGGGCCCCTACAATGAGCAGTTCTTC.